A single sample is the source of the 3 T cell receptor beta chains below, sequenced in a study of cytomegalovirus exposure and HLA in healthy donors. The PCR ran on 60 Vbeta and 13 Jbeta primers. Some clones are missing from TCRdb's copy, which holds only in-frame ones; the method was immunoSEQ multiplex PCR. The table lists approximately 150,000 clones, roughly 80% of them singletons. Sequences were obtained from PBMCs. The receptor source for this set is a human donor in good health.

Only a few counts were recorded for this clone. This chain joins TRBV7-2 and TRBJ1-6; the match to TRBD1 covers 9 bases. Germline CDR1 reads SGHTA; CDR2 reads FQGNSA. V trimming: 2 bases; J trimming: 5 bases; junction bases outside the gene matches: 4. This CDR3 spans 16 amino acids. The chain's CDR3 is CASSLLTGGNNSPLHF. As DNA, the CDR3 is TGTGCCAGCAGCTTACTAACAGGGGGCAATAATTCACCCCTCCACTTT.

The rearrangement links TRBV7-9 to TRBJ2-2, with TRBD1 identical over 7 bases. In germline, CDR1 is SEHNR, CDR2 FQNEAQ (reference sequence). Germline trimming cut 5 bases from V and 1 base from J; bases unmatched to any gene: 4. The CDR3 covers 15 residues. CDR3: CASSTGTVNTGELFF. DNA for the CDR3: TGTGCCAGCAGCACCGGGACAGTGAACACCGGGGAGCTGTTTTTT.

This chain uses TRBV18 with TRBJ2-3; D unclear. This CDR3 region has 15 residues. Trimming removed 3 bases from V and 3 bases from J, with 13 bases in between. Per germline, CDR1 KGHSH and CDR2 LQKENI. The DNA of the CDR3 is TGTGCCAGCTCACCCCTAGGATACGAGACAGATACGCAGTATTTT. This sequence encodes CASSPLGYETDTQYF.